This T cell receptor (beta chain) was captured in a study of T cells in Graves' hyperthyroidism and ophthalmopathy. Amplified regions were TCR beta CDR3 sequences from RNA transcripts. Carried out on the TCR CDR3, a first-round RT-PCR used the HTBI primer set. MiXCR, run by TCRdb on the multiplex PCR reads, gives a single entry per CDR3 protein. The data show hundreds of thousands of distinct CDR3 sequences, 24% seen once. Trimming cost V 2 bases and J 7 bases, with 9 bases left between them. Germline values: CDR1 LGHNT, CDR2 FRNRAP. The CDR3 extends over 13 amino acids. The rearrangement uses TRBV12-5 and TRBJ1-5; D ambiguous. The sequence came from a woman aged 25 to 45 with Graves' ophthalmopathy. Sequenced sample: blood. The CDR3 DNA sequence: TGTGCTAGTGGTTTGTCCTCCCAACAGCCCCAGCATTTT. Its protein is CASGLSSQQPQHF. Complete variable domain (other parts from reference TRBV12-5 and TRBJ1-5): DARVTQTPRHKVTEMGQEVTMRCQPILGHNTVFWYRQTMMQGLELLAYFRNRAPLDDSGMPKDRFSAEMPDATLATLKIQPSEPRDSAVYFCASGLSSQQPQHFGDGTRLSIL.